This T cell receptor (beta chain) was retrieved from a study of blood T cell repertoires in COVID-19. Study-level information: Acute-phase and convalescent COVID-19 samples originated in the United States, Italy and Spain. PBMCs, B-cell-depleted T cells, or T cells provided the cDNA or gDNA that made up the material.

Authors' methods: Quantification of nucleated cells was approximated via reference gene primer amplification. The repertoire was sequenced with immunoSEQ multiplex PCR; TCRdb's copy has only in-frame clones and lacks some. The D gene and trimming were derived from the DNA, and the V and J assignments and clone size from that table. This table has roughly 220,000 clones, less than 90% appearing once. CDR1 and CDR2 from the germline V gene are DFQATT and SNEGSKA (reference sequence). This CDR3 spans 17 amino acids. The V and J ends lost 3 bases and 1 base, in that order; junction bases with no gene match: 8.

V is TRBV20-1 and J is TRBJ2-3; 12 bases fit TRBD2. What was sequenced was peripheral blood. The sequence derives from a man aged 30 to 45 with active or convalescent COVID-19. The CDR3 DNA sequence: TGCAGTGCTAGTGTGGGGGCTAGCGGGAGGGGCACAGATACGCAGTATTTT. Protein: CSASVGASGRGTDTQYF.